This entry concerns a single T cell receptor beta chain. Antigen specificity is unknown. These data originate in a study of T-cell memory formation after mild COVID-19. 5'RACE with constant-segment primers yielded barcoded, UMI-tagged TCR alpha and TCR beta cDNA libraries. TCRdb ran MiXCR on the 5' RACE reads and lists one entry per CDR3 protein. The sample lists some 150,000 distinct CDR3 sequences, less than 25% occurring once. Points from the study as a whole: While clones contracting from day 15 to 85 were balanced between CD4 and CD8, later expanders leaned CD4+. There were some responding clones in pre-infection memory, which suggested that cross-reactive memory had joined. Shrinking CD4+ clones resided mostly in CM and EM, and CD8+ ones in EMRA.

Sequencing was carried out using PBMCs or a T cell subset sorted from them (not recorded which). This sequence was found in an adult woman who had mild COVID-19 (a few samples of this study predate the infection). Cell type and time point are not known.

CDR3 loop: CATQGATEAFF. In DNA, the CDR3 is TGTGCCACGCAGGGGGCAACTGAAGCTTTCTTT. The rearrangement links TRBV12-3 or TRBV12-4 to TRBJ1-1, with TRBD1 matching over 8 bases. V was clipped by 10 bases and J by 5 bases; unmatched bases: 3. The CDR3 is made up of 11 amino acids.